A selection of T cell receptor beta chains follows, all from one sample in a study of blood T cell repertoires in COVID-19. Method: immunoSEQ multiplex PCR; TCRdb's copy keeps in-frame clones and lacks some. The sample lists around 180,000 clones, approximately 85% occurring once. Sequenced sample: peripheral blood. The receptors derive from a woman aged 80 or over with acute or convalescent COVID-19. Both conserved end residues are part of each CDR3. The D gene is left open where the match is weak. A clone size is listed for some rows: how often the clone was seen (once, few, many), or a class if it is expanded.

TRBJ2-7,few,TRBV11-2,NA,CASSKVAAEQYF,TGTGCCAGCAGCAAGGTAGCGGCCGAGCAGTACTTC
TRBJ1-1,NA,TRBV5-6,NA,CASSLGTAYTEAFF,TGTGCCAGCAGCTTGGGGACAGCATACACTGAAGCTTTCTTT
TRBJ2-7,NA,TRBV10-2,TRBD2,CASSNRGGTSGGLSYEQYF,TGCGCCAGCAGTAATAGGGGAGGTACTAGCGGGGGGCTATCCTACGAGCAGTACTTC
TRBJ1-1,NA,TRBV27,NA,CASSWGGQRNTEAFF,TGTGCCAGCAGCTGGGGGGGGCAACGGAACACTGAAGCTTTCTTT
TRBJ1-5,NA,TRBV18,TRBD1,CASSLMVPGQGNQPQHF,TGTGCCAGCTCACTGATGGTACCGGGACAGGGCAATCAGCCCCAGCATTTT
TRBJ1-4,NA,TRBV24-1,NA,CATSDWAAGRTNEKLFF,TGTGCCACCAGTGATTGGGCCGCGGGACGCACTAATGAAAAACTGTTTTTT
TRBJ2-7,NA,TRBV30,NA,CAWMEGVVPYEQYF,TGTGCCTGGATGGAGGGAGTGGTCCCCTACGAGCAGTACTTC
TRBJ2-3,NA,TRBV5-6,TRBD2,CASSLRLAGTDTQYF,TGTGCCAGCAGCTTGAGACTAGCGGGGACAGATACGCAGTATTTT
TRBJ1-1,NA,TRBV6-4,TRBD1,CASSPQPGTGNTEAFF,TGTGCCAGCAGCCCGCAACCCGGGACAGGGAACACTGAAGCTTTCTTT
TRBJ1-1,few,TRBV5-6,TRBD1,CASSLGRQGVTEAFF,TGTGCCAGCAGCTTGGGTCGACAGGGGGTCACTGAAGCTTTCTTT
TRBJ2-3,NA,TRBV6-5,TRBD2,CASSYRRGSTDTQYF,TGTGCCAGCAGTTACCGGCGGGGGTCCACAGATACGCAGTATTTT
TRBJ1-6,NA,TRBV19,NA,CASSISQEGHSPLHF,TGTGCCAGTAGTATAAGCCAGGAGGGCCATTCACCCCTCCACTTT
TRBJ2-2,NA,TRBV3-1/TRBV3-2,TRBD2,CASSALAGVGVGELFF,TGTGCCAGCAGCGCCCTAGCGGGAGTTGGGGTCGGGGAGCTGTTTTTT
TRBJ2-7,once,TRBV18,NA,CASSPPSGKDEQYF,TGTGCCAGCTCACCACCTTCAGGGAAGGACGAGCAGTACTTC
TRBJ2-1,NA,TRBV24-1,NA,CATSDPGLSYNEQFF,TGTGCCACCAGTGATCCCGGACTGAGCTACAATGAGCAGTTCTTC
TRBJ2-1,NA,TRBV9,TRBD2,CASSVKTSGRYNEQFF,TGTGCCAGCAGCGTAAAGACTAGCGGGAGATACAATGAGCAGTTCTTC
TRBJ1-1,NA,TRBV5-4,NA,CASSLGWGSEAFF,TGTGCCAGCAGCTTGGGGTGGGGCTCTGAAGCTTTCTTT
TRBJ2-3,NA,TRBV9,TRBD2,CASSVDGRAVDTQYF,TGTGCCAGCAGCGTAGACGGGAGGGCCGTAGATACGCAGTATTTT
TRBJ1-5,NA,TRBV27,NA,CASSHRVDGNQPQHF,TGTGCCAGCAGCCACCGGGTAGATGGCAATCAGCCCCAGCATTTT
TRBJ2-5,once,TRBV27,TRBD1,CASSLTGNQETQYF,TGTGCCAGCAGTCTGACAGGGAACCAAGAGACCCAGTACTTC
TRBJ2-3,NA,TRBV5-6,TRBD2,CASSLKASGGPTDTQYF,TGTGCCAGCAGCTTGAAAGCTAGCGGGGGGCCAACAGATACGCAGTATTTT
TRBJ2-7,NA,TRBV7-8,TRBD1,CASSLVDRGTYEQYF,TGTGCCAGCAGCTTAGTTGACAGGGGGACCTACGAGCAGTACTTC
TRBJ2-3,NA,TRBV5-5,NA,CASSLLSGNQYF,TGTGCCAGCAGCTTGCTAAGCGGAAATCAGTATTTT
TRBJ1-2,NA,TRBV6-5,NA,CASSQWANYGYTF,TGTGCCAGCAGTCAATGGGCAAACTATGGCTACACCTTC
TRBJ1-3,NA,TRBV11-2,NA,CASSLAAGGNTIYF,TGTGCCAGCAGCTTAGCGGCAGGCGGAAACACCATATATTTT
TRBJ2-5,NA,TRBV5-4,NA,CASSLDPGETQYF,TGTGCCAGCAGCTTGGACCCGGGGGAGACCCAGTACTTC
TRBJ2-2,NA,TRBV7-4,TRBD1,CASSQGAGCYTGELFF,TGTGCCAGCAGCCAGGGGGCCGGTTGCTACACCGGGGAGCTGTTTTTT
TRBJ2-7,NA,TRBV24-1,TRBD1,CATSDGQGNEQYF,TGTGCCACCAGTGACGGACAGGGTAACGAGCAGTACTTC
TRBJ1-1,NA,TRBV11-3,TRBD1,CASQTGARDTEAFF,TGTGCCAGCCAAACAGGGGCGCGGGACACTGAAGCTTTCTTT
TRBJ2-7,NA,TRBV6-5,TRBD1,CASSSGQRYEQYF,TGTGCCAGCAGTTCGGGACAGAGATACGAGCAGTACTTC
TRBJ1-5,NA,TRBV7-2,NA,CASSLVWQGNQPQHF,TGTGCCAGCAGCTTAGTGTGGCAGGGGAATCAGCCCCAGCATTTT
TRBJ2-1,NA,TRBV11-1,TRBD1,CASSFRQGGEQFF,TGTGCCAGCAGCTTCAGACAGGGCGGTGAGCAGTTCTTC
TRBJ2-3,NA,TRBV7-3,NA,CASSLMAGPTDTQYF,TGTGCCAGCAGCTTAATGGCGGGGCCCACAGATACGCAGTATTTT
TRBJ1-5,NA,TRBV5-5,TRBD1,CASGDRGNQPQHF,TGTGCCAGCGGGGACAGGGGCAATCAGCCCCAGCATTTT
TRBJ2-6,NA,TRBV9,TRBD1,CASRGDRGLLGANVLTF,TGTGCCAGCAGAGGGGACAGGGGACTCCTGGGGGCCAACGTCCTGACTTTC
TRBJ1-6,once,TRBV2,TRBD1,CAITDRENSPLHF,TGTGCCATTACCGACAGGGAAAATTCACCCCTCCACTTT
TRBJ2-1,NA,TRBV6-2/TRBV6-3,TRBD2,CASSYLTSGGANEQFF,TGTGCCAGCAGTTATTTGACTAGCGGGGGTGCCAATGAGCAGTTCTTC
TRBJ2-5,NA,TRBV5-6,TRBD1,CASSFPGQGVGQETQYF,TGTGCCAGCAGCTTCCCGGGACAGGGAGTGGGGCAAGAGACCCAGTACTTC
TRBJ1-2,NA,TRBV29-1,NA,CSVGGADGYTF,TGCAGCGTTGGCGGGGCGGATGGCTACACCTTC
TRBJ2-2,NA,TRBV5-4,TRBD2,CASSLLRGANTGELFF,TGTGCCAGCAGTCTCTTGCGGGGGGCCAACACCGGGGAGCTGTTTTTT
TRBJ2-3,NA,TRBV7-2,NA,CASSLASTRIPGTDTQYF,TGTGCCAGCAGCTTAGCGTCGACTCGGATCCCCGGCACAGATACGCAGTATTTT